This TCR beta chain originates from a study of glioma-infiltrating T cells after dendritic cell vaccination. Data came from immunoSEQ multiplex PCR; TCRdb stores just in-frame clones and leaves some out. In the table there are more than 100,000 clones, roughly 81% of which are singletons. Concerning this clone: Its antigen is not identified.

Isocitrate dehydrogenase mutation was absent in all glioblastoma patients. General observations from the study: Longer survival after dendritic cell vaccination followed higher pretreatment TIL content. Few patients contributed both blood and tumor specimens.

Sequenced material: blood, taken before dendritic cell vaccination. The sequence was obtained from a human donor with glioblastoma.

The CDR3 coding sequence is TGTGCCAGCAGCTTAAGGGGGCCCCACAATGAGCAGTTCTTC. This sequence encodes CASSLRGPHNEQFF. The chain links TRBV7-9 to TRBJ2-1; TRBD1 agrees at 7 bases. Germline CDR1 and CDR2: SEHNR and FQNEAQ (reference sequence). V was pared by 2 bases and J by 5 bases, with 3 bases of the junction left unmatched. This CDR3 contains 14 residues.